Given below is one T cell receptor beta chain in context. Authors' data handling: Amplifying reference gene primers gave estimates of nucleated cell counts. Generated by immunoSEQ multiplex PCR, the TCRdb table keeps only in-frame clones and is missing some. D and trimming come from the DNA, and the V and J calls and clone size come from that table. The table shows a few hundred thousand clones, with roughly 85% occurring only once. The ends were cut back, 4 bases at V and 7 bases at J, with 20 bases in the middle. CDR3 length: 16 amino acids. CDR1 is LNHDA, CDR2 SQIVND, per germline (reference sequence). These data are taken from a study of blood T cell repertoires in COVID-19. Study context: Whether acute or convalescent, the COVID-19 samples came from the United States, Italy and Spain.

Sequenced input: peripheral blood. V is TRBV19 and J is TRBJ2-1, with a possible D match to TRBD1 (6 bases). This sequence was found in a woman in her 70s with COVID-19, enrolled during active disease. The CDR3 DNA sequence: TGTGCCAGTAGTACCGGACTGGGGGCTCCAGGGAATGAGCAGTTCTTC. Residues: CASSTGLGAPGNEQFF.